This record covers a single T cell receptor (beta chain). Its antigen is as yet unknown. The data were obtained in a study of naive and memory T cell subsets. Study-wide results and limits: Over 90% of naive TCR sequences appeared only once, unlike memory subsets. Clonotypes are single alpha or beta chains, not paired receptors. Naive repertoires, especially CD8, held a few larger clonotypes, possibly memory cells re-expressing CD45RA.

Germline V gene data show CDR1 as SGHRS and CDR2 as YFSETQ. The CDR3 covers 13 residues. The germline V and J ends were trimmed by 3 bases and 4 bases, with 7 bases remaining between them. Overnight CMV lysate stimulation of fresh PBMCs defined donor CMV status by CD4+ IFNgamma. Two oligonucleotides, mixed equimolar, formed the beta constant-region primer covering TRBC1 and TRBC2. Four rounds of PCR amplified the ligated cDNA using nested alpha and beta constant-region primers plus SP2. An oligonucleotide with the SP2 primer and a 12-nucleotide UMI was ligated to the cDNA 3' end. TCRdb recomputed calls from the UMI-ligation and nested PCR reads with MiXCR, one row per CDR3 protein. The data hold around 160,000 distinct CDR3 sequences, with approximately 22% observed a single time.

Source material: naive CD4+ T cells from blood. This chain joins TRBV5-1 and TRBJ2-2; D is uncertain. This clonotype was sampled from a human donor in good health. The CDR3 spells CASSSLATGELFF. CDR3 in DNA: TGCGCCAGCAGCTCCCTTGCCACCGGGGAGCTGTTTTTT.